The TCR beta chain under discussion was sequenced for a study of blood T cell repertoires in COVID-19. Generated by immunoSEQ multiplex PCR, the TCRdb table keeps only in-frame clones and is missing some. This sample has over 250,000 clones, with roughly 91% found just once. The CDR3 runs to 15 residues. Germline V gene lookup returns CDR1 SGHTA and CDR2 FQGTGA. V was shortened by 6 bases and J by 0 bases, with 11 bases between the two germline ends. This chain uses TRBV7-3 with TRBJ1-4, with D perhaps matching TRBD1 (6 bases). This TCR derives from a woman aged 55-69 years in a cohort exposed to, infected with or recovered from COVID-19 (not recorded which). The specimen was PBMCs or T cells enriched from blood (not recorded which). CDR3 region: CASRRTAATNEKLFF. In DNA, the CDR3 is TGTGCCAGCAGGCGGACAGCCGCAACTAATGAAAAACTGTTTTTT.